This T cell receptor (beta chain) was captured in a study of identical twins. Points from the study as a whole: Twin pairs had excess sharing that was weaker in beta out-of-frame sequences.

As to this clonotype: The antigen is unknown.

Using its own MiXCR run on the 5' RACE reads, TCRdb lists one record per CDR3 protein. Of a few hundred thousand distinct CDR3 sequences in the sample, roughly 15% were seen once. CDR1 is SGHRS, CDR2 YFSETQ, per germline. This CDR3 contains 16 residues. Trimming removed 2 bases at V and 1 base at J, with 12 bases between. The same specimen was also included in a second study, on yellow fever vaccine responses in identical twins.

This clonotype was sampled from a woman younger than 35 in good health. This sequence joins TRBV5-1 and TRBJ2-2; the D gene is possibly TRBD1 (5 bases). The sequencing input was CD4+ T cells sorted from blood. The chain's CDR3 is CASSLMTVLNTGELFF. The CDR3 region has the DNA TGCGCCAGCAGCTTAATGACAGTGTTGAACACCGGGGAGCTGTTTTTT.